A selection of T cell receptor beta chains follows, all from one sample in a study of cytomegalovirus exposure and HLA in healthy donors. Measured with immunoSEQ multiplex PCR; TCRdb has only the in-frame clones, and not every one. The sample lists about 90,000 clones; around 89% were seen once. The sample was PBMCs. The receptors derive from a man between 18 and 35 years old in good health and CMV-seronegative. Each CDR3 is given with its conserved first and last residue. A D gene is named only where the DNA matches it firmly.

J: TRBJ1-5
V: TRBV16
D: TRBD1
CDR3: CASSQLGTVNQPQHF
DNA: TGTGCCAGCAGCCAACTAGGGACAGTTAATCAGCCCCAGCATTTT

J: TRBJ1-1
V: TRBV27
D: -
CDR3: CASSLPGLNTEAFF
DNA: TGTGCCAGCAGTTTACCAGGATTGAACACTGAAGCTTTCTTT

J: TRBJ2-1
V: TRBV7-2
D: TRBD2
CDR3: CASSRGTSGRIYEQFF
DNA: TGTGCCAGCAGCCGCGGGACTAGCGGGAGGATTTATGAGCAGTTCTTC

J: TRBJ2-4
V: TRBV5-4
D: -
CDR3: CASSSAKTVNIQYF
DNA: TGTGCCAGCAGCTCGGCCAAGACAGTAAACATTCAGTACTTC

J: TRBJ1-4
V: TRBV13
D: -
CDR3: CASSLDSGKLFF
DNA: TGTGCCAGCAGCTTAGATTCGGGGAAACTGTTTTTT

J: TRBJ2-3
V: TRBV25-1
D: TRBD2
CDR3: CASSEGPGLARPDTQYF
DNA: TGTGCCAGCAGTGAAGGGCCGGGACTAGCACGCCCGGATACGCAGTATTTT

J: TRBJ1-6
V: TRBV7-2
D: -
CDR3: CASRRDQTNNSPLHF
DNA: TGTGCCAGCAGACGCGACCAGACAAATAATTCACCCCTCCACTTT

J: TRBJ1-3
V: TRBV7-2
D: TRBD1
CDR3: CASNRQGSGNTIYF
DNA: TGTGCCAGCAACAGACAGGGCTCTGGAAACACCATATATTTT

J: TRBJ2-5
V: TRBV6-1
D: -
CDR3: CASSLQPGPRSQYF
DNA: TGTGCCAGCAGTCTACAACCAGGGCCCCGGAGCCAGTACTTC

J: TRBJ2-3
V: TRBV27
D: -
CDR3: CASRGYPRTPRGTDTQYF
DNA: TGTGCCAGCAGGGGTTATCCCCGGACACCCAGAGGTACAGATACGCAGTATTTT

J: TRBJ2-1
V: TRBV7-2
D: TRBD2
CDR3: CAGSFIGLAGLRLNEQFF
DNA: TGTGCCGGCAGCTTTATAGGACTAGCGGGATTGCGTTTGAATGAGCAGTTCTTC

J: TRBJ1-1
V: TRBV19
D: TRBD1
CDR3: CASSISGTGREAFF
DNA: TGTGCCAGTAGTATTTCGGGGACAGGGCGAGAAGCTTTCTTT

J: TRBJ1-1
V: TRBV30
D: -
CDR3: CAWSGGGRKDTEAFF
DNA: TGTGCCTGGAGTGGTGGGGGGAGAAAAGACACTGAAGCTTTCTTT

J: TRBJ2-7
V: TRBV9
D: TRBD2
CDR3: CASSPLAGAFSYEQYF
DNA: TGTGCCAGCAGCCCACTAGCGGGAGCCTTTTCCTACGAGCAGTACTTC

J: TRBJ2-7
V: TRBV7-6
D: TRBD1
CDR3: CASSSRQGANEQYF
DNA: TGTGCCAGCAGCTCCAGACAGGGGGCTAACGAGCAGTACTTC

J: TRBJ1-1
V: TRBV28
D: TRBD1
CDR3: CASSPYRGLNTEAFF
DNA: TGTGCCAGCAGTCCTTACAGGGGTTTGAACACTGAAGCTTTCTTT